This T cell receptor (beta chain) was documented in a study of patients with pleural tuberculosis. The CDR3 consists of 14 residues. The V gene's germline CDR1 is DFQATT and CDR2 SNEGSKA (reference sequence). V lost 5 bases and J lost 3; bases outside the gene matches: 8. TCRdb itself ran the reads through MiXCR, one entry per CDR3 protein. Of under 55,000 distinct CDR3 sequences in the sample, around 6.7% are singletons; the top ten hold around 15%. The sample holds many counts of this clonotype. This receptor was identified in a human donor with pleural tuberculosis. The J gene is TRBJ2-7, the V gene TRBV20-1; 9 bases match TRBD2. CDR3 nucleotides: TGCAGTGCTGAGGCACTAGCGGGCCTCTACGAGCAGTACTTC. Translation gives CSAEALAGLYEQYF.